The clone carrying this TCR beta chain appeared a few times. The data stem from a study of cytomegalovirus exposure and HLA in healthy donors. Study in general: Inside one of the first data releases sat around 86 million unique TCRs taken from HLA-typed donors.

V gave up 0 bases and J gave up 1 base; unmatched junction bases: 13. CDR1 is MGHRA, CDR2 YSYEKL, per germline. This CDR3 region has 19 residues. PCR used 60 Vbeta primers and 13 Jbeta primers. Using immunoSEQ multiplex PCR, the repertoire was profiled, and TCRdb retains in-frame clones only, with some absent. The table includes some 56,000 clones, 45% to 70% detected once. The chain recombines TRBV4-1 with TRBJ1-1; 8 bases align to TRBD1. The TCR was taken from a human donor in good health. The sequencing input was PBMCs. CDR3 sequence: CASSQDGGKTGVGNTEAFF. The DNA of the CDR3 is TGCGCCAGCAGCCAAGATGGCGGTAAGACAGGGGTTGGGAACACTGAAGCTTTCTTT.